This is a list of T cell receptor beta chains from one sample in a study of control samples from healthy donors and cancer patients. Generated by immunoSEQ multiplex PCR, the TCRdb table keeps only in-frame clones and is missing some. The sample lists about 180,000 clones; more than 90% were seen once. The sequenced sample was blood. Every receptor here comes from a man younger than 40 in good health. Each CDR3 is given with its conserved first and last residue.

J gene: TRBJ1-2; V gene: TRBV5-4; CDR3 protein: CASSPSGENYGYTF
J gene: TRBJ2-7; V gene: TRBV2; CDR3 protein: CASSGKLAGGRKSSYEQYF
J gene: TRBJ2-7; V gene: TRBV19; CDR3 protein: CASSINSIGTYEQYF
J gene: TRBJ2-7; V gene: TRBV18; CDR3 protein: CASSLSGDSTYEQYF
J gene: TRBJ1-3; V gene: TRBV9; CDR3 protein: CASSPFFGSSGNTIYF
J gene: TRBJ2-7; V gene: TRBV3-1/TRBV3-2; CDR3 protein: CASTPLEGSEQYF
J gene: TRBJ2-7; V gene: TRBV7-2; CDR3 protein: CASSFFRDNYEQYF
J gene: TRBJ1-2; V gene: TRBV6-5; CDR3 protein: CASRVAGYGYTF
J gene: TRBJ2-6; V gene: TRBV9; CDR3 protein: CASSDRSGSSGANVLTF
J gene: TRBJ2-7; V gene: TRBV5-1; CDR3 protein: CASSLLDPYEQYF
J gene: TRBJ2-5; V gene: TRBV5-4; CDR3 protein: CASSSGLAGGQETQYF
J gene: TRBJ1-2; V gene: TRBV25-1; CDR3 protein: CASSQGGGWFGYTF
J gene: TRBJ1-6; V gene: TRBV6-5; CDR3 protein: CASSPPSYNSPLHF
J gene: TRBJ1-1; V gene: TRBV29-1; CDR3 protein: CSVERRLDAEAFF
J gene: TRBJ2-5; V gene: TRBV11-2; CDR3 protein: CASSITGTSLETQYF
J gene: TRBJ2-7; V gene: TRBV25-1; CDR3 protein: CASSEQGYEQYF
J gene: TRBJ2-7; V gene: TRBV2; CDR3 protein: CASLPPQDLAHEQYF
J gene: TRBJ2-5; V gene: TRBV28; CDR3 protein: CASSSTGTQGGVTQYF
J gene: TRBJ1-1; V gene: TRBV2; CDR3 protein: CASNGGKNTEAFF
J gene: TRBJ1-1; V gene: TRBV29-1; CDR3 protein: CSVASAGEAFF
J gene: TRBJ1-3; V gene: TRBV29-1; CDR3 protein: CSVEAQGSGNTIYF
J gene: TRBJ2-1; V gene: TRBV4-1; CDR3 protein: CASSQAPRGHNEQFF
J gene: TRBJ2-7; V gene: TRBV7-8; CDR3 protein: CASSPGGLLAAYYEQYF
J gene: TRBJ2-1; V gene: TRBV18; CDR3 protein: CASSPQSSSNEQFF
J gene: TRBJ1-2; V gene: TRBV4-2; CDR3 protein: CASSQDLNVGVYGYTF
J gene: TRBJ1-2; V gene: TRBV6-2/TRBV6-3; CDR3 protein: CATSLQGVKNYGYTF
J gene: TRBJ1-2; V gene: TRBV7-3; CDR3 protein: CASSSSGTGASGYTF
J gene: TRBJ2-3; V gene: TRBV12-3/TRBV12-4; CDR3 protein: CASSSQGADTQYF
J gene: TRBJ1-1; V gene: TRBV7-8; CDR3 protein: CASSLRGGTIMNTEAFF
J gene: TRBJ1-2; V gene: TRBV7-9; CDR3 protein: CASSSSGPLHYGYTF
J gene: TRBJ1-3; V gene: TRBV9; CDR3 protein: CASSTRATESGNTIYF
J gene: TRBJ2-2; V gene: TRBV11-3; CDR3 protein: CASSGSGTGELFF
J gene: TRBJ2-3; V gene: TRBV30; CDR3 protein: CAWSGIAGTDTQYF
J gene: TRBJ2-7; V gene: TRBV5-6; CDR3 protein: CASSLEKGARNEQYF
J gene: TRBJ1-1; V gene: TRBV14; CDR3 protein: CASSQDLGRNTEAFF
J gene: TRBJ1-2; V gene: TRBV28; CDR3 protein: CASSSSPGQGIRGYTF
J gene: TRBJ2-7; V gene: TRBV6-6; CDR3 protein: CASSYGRSSYEQYF
J gene: TRBJ1-1; V gene: TRBV6-2/TRBV6-3; CDR3 protein: CASSYSTGGGWNEAFF
J gene: TRBJ1-1; V gene: TRBV11-2; CDR3 protein: CASSPDRWGRETEAFF
J gene: TRBJ1-5; V gene: TRBV7-2; CDR3 protein: CASSLSAGLGNQPQHF